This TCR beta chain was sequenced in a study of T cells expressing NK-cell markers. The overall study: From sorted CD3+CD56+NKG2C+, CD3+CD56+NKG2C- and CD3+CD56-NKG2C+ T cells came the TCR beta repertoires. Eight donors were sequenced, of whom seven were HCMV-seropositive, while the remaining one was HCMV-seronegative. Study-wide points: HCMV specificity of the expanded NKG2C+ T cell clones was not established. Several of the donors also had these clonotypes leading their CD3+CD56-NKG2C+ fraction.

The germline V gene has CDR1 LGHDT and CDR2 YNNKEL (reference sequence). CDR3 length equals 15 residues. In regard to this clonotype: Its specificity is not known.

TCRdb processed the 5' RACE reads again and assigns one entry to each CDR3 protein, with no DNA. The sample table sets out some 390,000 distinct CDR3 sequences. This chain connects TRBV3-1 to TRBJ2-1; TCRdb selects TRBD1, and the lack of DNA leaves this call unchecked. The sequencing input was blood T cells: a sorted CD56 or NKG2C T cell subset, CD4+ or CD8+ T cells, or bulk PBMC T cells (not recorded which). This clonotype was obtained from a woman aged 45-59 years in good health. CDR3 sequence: CASSSRGSGDNEQFF.